The 14 T cell receptor beta chains below all came from one sample that was sequenced in a study of T cell responses to AZD1222 COVID-19 vaccine. Method: immunoSEQ multiplex PCR; TCRdb's copy keeps in-frame clones and lacks some. The sample holds approximately 100,000 clones, about 86% seen once. The sample here was peripheral blood, taken on day 0 of AZD1222 vaccination. Receptors were obtained from an adult in good health.

This chain links TRBV9 with TRBJ1-2; possible D gene TRBD1, 5 bases. The ends were cut back, 0 bases at V and 3 bases at J, with 12 bases in the middle. Germline loops: CDR1 SGDLS, CDR2 YYNGEE. There are 15 residues in the CDR3. Here the CDR3 DNA reads TGTGCCAGCAGCGTAGCACAAGGGGCAGACTATGGCTACACCTTC. It specifies CASSVAQGADYGYTF.

The chain couples TRBV27 to TRBJ2-7; 11 nucleotides align to TRBD2. Looked up from germline, CDR1 is MNHEY and CDR2 is SMNVEV (reference sequence). The CDR3 length is 17 residues. V was clipped by 7 bases and J by 7 bases; unmatched bases: 18. CDR3 DNA sequence: TGTGCCAGCACCTCTGGGGCTAGCGGGGGGTCTGATGTGGAGCAGTACTTC. Protein sequence: CASTSGASGGSDVEQYF.

This sequence joins TRBV6-2 or TRBV6-3 and TRBJ2-7; TRBD2 matches at 7 bases. The length of the CDR3 is 13 residues. Trimming at V came to 4 bases and at J to 2 bases, leaving 2 bases not matched to a gene. Germline V gene data show CDR1 as MNHEY and CDR2 as SVGEGT. The CDR3 sequence: CASSSGGTYEQYF. DNA for the CDR3: TGTGCCAGCAGTTCCGGGGGGACCTACGAGCAGTACTTC.

The chain joins TRBV29-1 to TRBJ2-1, with 14 bases fitting TRBD2. V lost 7 bases and J lost 5; bases outside the gene matches: 1. The CDR3 runs 13 residues. The germline gives CDR1 SQVTM, CDR2 ANQGSEA. The CDR3 coding sequence is TGCAGCGCGGGACTAGCGGGGGACAATGAGCAGTTCTTC. It translates to CSAGLAGDNEQFF.

This clone turned up a few times. CDR3 bases: TGTGCCAGCGGCCCCCCGGGACAGGGTTATGGCTACACCTTC. Its protein product is CASGPPGQGYGYTF. The chain uses TRBV28 and TRBJ1-2, with TRBD1 matching 9 bases. In germline, CDR1 is MDHEN, CDR2 SYDVKM. Unmatched junction bases numbered 9, after V lost 8 bases and J lost 5 bases. The CDR3 runs 14 residues.

This sequence joins TRBV28 and TRBJ1-2; TRBD1 is a possible D gene (5 bases). The CDR3 extends over 15 amino acids. Germline loops: CDR1 MDHEN, CDR2 SYDVKM. V lost 2 bases, J lost 0 bases, and 10 bases lay in between. The CDR3 loop reads CASSLGGGANYGYTF. Written as DNA, the CDR3 is TGTGCCAGCAGTTTAGGTGGGGGAGCTAACTATGGCTACACCTTC.

The chain combines TRBV7-9 with TRBJ1-2; D possibly corresponds to TRBD1 (6 bases). The V end was cut by 0 bases, the J end by 3 bases, with 14 bases between. Per germline, CDR1 SEHNR and CDR2 FQNEAQ (reference sequence). This CDR3 is built from 16 residues. The CDR3 sequence is CASSLAGAGADYGYTF. The CDR3 DNA reads TGTGCCAGCAGCTTAGCTGGGGCAGGGGCGGACTATGGCTACACCTTC.

The chain is built from TRBV7-2 and TRBJ1-5, with D maybe TRBD1 (5 bases). V lost 5 bases to trimming and J lost 9 bases, with 17 bases between them. The CDR3 contains 14 residues. The germline V gene has CDR1 SGHTA and CDR2 FQGNSA. CDR3 amino acids: CASSTHGGLGPQHF. The CDR3 region has the DNA TGTGCCAGCAGCACCCATGGGGGTTTGGGGCCCCAGCATTTT. Supplemented by reference TRBV7-2 and TRBJ1-5, the full variable domain reads GAGVSQSPSNKVTEKGKDVELRCDPISGHTALYWYRQSLGQGLEFLIYFQGNSAPDKSGLPSDRFSAERTGGSVSTLTIQRTQQEDSAVYLCASSTHGGLGPQHFGDGTRLSIL.

The rearrangement links TRBV27 to TRBJ2-2; the D is unclear. This CDR3 spans 14 amino acids. Trimming stripped 5 bases from V and 1 base from J, with 8 bases between. The germline V gene has CDR1 MNHEY and CDR2 SMNVEV (reference sequence). CDR3 sequence: CASSHRQNTGELFF. CDR3 nucleotides: TGTGCCAGCAGTCACAGACAGAACACCGGGGAGCTGTTTTTT.

V and J are TRBV24-1 and TRBJ2-4; D possibly uses TRBD1 or TRBD2 (7 bases each). The germline CDR1 and CDR2 sequences are KGHDR and SFDVKD. The CDR3 has 15 residues. The V end was cut by 9 bases, the J end by 6 bases, with 20 bases between. CDR3 protein: CATSTTGRGGNIQYF. CDR3 in DNA: TGTGCCACCTCCACCACCGGCAGGGGGGGAAACATTCAGTACTTC.

This clone is a singleton in its sample. This chain links TRBV7-2 with TRBJ2-5; the D gene is possibly TRBD2 (6 bases). V was clipped by 2 bases and J by 4 bases, with 17 bases between them. The CDR3 totals 16 residues. CDR1 is SGHTA, CDR2 FQGNSA, per germline. The CDR3 region is CASSLIGGAWGETQYF. The CDR3 coding sequence is TGTGCCAGCAGCTTAATTGGCGGGGCCTGGGGAGAGACCCAGTACTTC.

The V call is TRBV5-1, the J call TRBJ2-1, with D possibly matching TRBD2 (6 bases). The V gene lost 5 bases and the J gene lost 4 bases, with 10 bases spanning the gap. The CDR3 loop spans 13 amino acids. The germline gives CDR1 SGHRS, CDR2 YFSETQ. The CDR3 reads CASRDGGYNEQFF. The CDR3 DNA is TGCGCCAGCAGAGACGGGGGATACAATGAGCAGTTCTTC.

This clone showed up just a few times. This rearrangement joins TRBV29-1 to TRBJ1-1; D gene uncertain. Germline-derived CDR1 and CDR2 are SQVTM and ANQGSEA. V was shortened by 7 bases and J by 1 base, with 13 bases between the two germline ends. The CDR3 sequence is 13 residues long. CDR3 amino acids: CSAGPSGNTEAFF. In DNA, the CDR3 is TGCAGCGCCGGACCTTCGGGGAACACTGAAGCTTTCTTT.

J is TRBJ1-2 and V is TRBV29-1, with TRBD1 matching over 10 bases. V dropped 4 bases and J dropped 3; count of bases not matched to a gene: 11. CDR1 SQVTM and CDR2 ANQGSEA come from the germline V gene. The CDR3 spans 16 residues. CDR3 loop: CSVVALGTGVDYGYTF. CDR3 nucleotides: TGCAGCGTTGTAGCTCTCGGGACAGGGGTTGACTATGGCTACACCTTC.